Listed below are T cell receptor beta chains from one sample, sequenced in a study of blood T cell repertoires in COVID-19. This table comes from immunoSEQ multiplex PCR, and its TCRdb copy is limited to in-frame clones, with some not included. Of 250,000 to 300,000 clones in the sample, 80% to 95% were seen once. Sequencing input: PBMCs or T cells enriched from blood (not recorded which). The receptors here all came from a woman aged 25 to 45 who had recovered from COVID-19. Each CDR3 is given with its conserved first and last residue. A D gene is named only where the DNA matches it firmly. Size tells how often a clone was seen (once, few, many) or the class of an expanded clone, and some rows leave it out.

TRBV9	TRBD2	17	-	TRBJ2-7	TGTGCCAGCAGCGTAGCTGCCCTAGCGGCCGGTAGCTACGAGCAGTACTTC	CASSVAALAAGSYEQYF
TRBV20-1	-	14	-	TRBJ2-7	TGCAGTGCTAGTTCGGGTCAACCCTCCTACGAGCAGTACTTC	CSASSGQPSYEQYF
TRBV10-3	-	15	-	TRBJ1-4	TGTGCCATCAGTGAGTCACAGGGTATGAGCGAAAAACTGTTTTTT	CAISESQGMSEKLFF
TRBV10-3	-	12	-	TRBJ2-7	TGTGCCATCAGGCCAGGGGACTACGAGCAGTACTTC	CAIRPGDYEQYF
TRBV19	-	14	once	TRBJ2-3	TGTGCCAGTACCACCCGGGAAAACACAGATACGCAGTATTTT	CASTTRENTDTQYF
TRBV4-3	TRBD1	15	-	TRBJ1-2	TGCGCCAGCAGCCAGGACAGGGGCCGGTCGTTGGGCTACACCTTC	CASSQDRGRSLGYTF
TRBV4-1	-	13	-	TRBJ1-2	TGCGCCAGCAGCCATCCCCGGGATTTTGGCTACACCTTC	CASSHPRDFGYTF
TRBV7-2	-	15	once	TRBJ2-7	TGTGCCAGCAGCTTAGGGGGGGGCGACGCCTACGAGCAGTACTTC	CASSLGGGDAYEQYF
TRBV27	-	13	few	TRBJ2-5	TGTGCCAGCAGTTTCCACAGACAAGAGACCCAGTACTTC	CASSFHRQETQYF
TRBV7-2	TRBD1	17	-	TRBJ1-6	TGTGCCAGCAGCTTAGGCGAGACAGGGCTGGCGTTATCACCCCTCCACTTT	CASSLGETGLALSPLHF
TRBV30	-	12	-	TRBJ1-3	TGTGCCTGGAGTTCGGAGGGAAACACCATATATTTT	CAWSSEGNTIYF
TRBV5-1	TRBD2	16	-	TRBJ2-1	TGCGCCAGCAGCTTGGAGTTGCGGGAGCCCTACAATGAGCAGTTCTTC	CASSLELREPYNEQFF
TRBV24-1	-	14	-	TRBJ2-2	TGTGCCACCAGTGAATTAGCGTTCACCGGGGAGCTGTTTTTT	CATSELAFTGELFF
TRBV24-1	TRBD2	16	-	TRBJ2-7	TGTGCCACCAGTGACCACCCCACTAGCGGGGTGGAAGAGCAGTACTTC	CATSDHPTSGVEEQYF
TRBV7-9	-	16	-	TRBJ2-5	TGTGCCAGCAGCAGCAGAGGCGGCGGCCCCGGGGAGACCCAGTACTTC	CASSSRGGGPGETQYF
TRBV7-2	TRBD1	15	-	TRBJ1-3	TGTGCCAGCAGCGTTGACAGGGGCCCCGGAAACACCATATATTTT	CASSVDRGPGNTIYF
TRBV27	-	14	-	TRBJ1-2	TGTGCCAGCAGTCCCATCGTGGGTTCGGGTGGCTACACCTTC	CASSPIVGSGGYTF
TRBV2	-	14	-	TRBJ1-4	TGTGCCAGCAGGGAGAACAGGGAAAGGGAAAAACTGTTTTTT	CASRENREREKLFF
TRBV25-1	-	13	-	TRBJ1-6	TGTGCCACCCAGGGTCCCTATAATTCACCCCTCCACTTT	CATQGPYNSPLHF
TRBV28	TRBD1	14	once	TRBJ2-7	TGTGCCAGCACGAGTGGACAGGGAACCTACGAGCAGTACTTC	CASTSGQGTYEQYF
TRBV30	TRBD1	12	-	TRBJ2-7	TGTGCCTTCAGGGGGACCTCCTACGAGCAGTACTTC	CAFRGTSYEQYF
TRBV7-9	-	13	-	TRBJ1-4	TGTGCCAGCAGCACCCCAGGGAATGAAAAACTGTTTTTT	CASSTPGNEKLFF
TRBV7-3	-	14	-	TRBJ1-2	TGTGCCAGCAGCTTAGGAGGACGGGACTATGGCTACACCTTC	CASSLGGRDYGYTF
TRBV7-2	-	15	-	TRBJ1-2	TGTGCCAGCAGCTTAGGCCGGGGGGCTGGGGCTGGCTACACCTTC	CASSLGRGAGAGYTF
TRBV11-2	TRBD1	15	-	TRBJ1-3	TGTGCCAGCAGCAGAGGGGGCCTCTCAGGAAACACCATATATTTT	CASSRGGLSGNTIYF
TRBV5-1	TRBD1	15	-	TRBJ1-4	TGCGCCAGCAGCCCGGAAACAGGGGCCGGTGAAAAACTGTTTTTT	CASSPETGAGEKLFF
TRBV27	TRBD1	15	-	TRBJ2-1	TGTGCCAGCAGTAGGACACAGGGGAAAGTCAATGAGCAGTTCTTC	CASSRTQGKVNEQFF
TRBV30	-	14	-	TRBJ2-5	TGTGCCTGGAGTGTACGTCAGGGGCGAGAGACCCAGTACTTC	CAWSVRQGRETQYF
TRBV24-1	-	15	-	TRBJ2-3	TGTGCCACCAGTGACCAAGACGGGTTCACAGATACGCAGTATTTT	CATSDQDGFTDTQYF
TRBV15	-	14	-	TRBJ1-6	TGTGCCACCAGCAGAGATCTCGGGGGTTCACCCCTCCACTTT	CATSRDLGGSPLHF
TRBV18	TRBD2	17	-	TRBJ2-5	TGTGCCAGCTCACCCTCGTCACCTAGCGGAAAACAAGAGACCCAGTACTTC	CASSPSSPSGKQETQYF
TRBV3-1/TRBV3-2	TRBD1	15	-	TRBJ1-4	TGTGCCAGCAGCCCCGGACAGGCAACTAATGAAAAACTGTTTTTT	CASSPGQATNEKLFF
TRBV7-3	-	14	-	TRBJ2-2	TGTGCCAGCAGCGATCCAGACATCACCGGGGAGCTGTTTTTT	CASSDPDITGELFF
TRBV7-6	TRBD2	18	-	TRBJ2-4	TGTGCCAGCAGCTTAGGTAGCGGGAGGGCCAGGGCCAAAAACATTCAGTACTTC	CASSLGSGRARAKNIQYF
TRBV11-3	TRBD2	15	-	TRBJ2-3	TGTGCCAGCAGCCCGGGGGGGGTGTATGGGGATACGCAGTATTTT	CASSPGGVYGDTQYF
TRBV2	TRBD2	14	-	TRBJ2-1	TGTGCCAGCCTATTGGGCGGGAGTTACAATGAGCAGTTCTTC	CASLLGGSYNEQFF
TRBV9	TRBD2	16	-	TRBJ2-7	TGTGCCAGCAGCCCAAGGACTAGCGGGGACTCCTACGAGCAGTACTTC	CASSPRTSGDSYEQYF
TRBV3-1/TRBV3-2	-	12	-	TRBJ2-7	TGTGCCGTGGGGGGAATGGTATACGAGCAGTACTTC	CAVGGMVYEQYF
TRBV7-2	TRBD2	16	-	TRBJ2-1	TGTGCCAGCAGCCTCTGGACTAGCGGGACCTACAATGAGCAGTTCTTC	CASSLWTSGTYNEQFF
TRBV28	TRBD1	14	-	TRBJ2-7	TGTGCCAGCAGTTTAGCAGGGGGATTGAACGAGCAGTACTTC	CASSLAGGLNEQYF
TRBV6-1	TRBD1	13	-	TRBJ2-7	TGTGCCAGCAGTGAAAACAGGGGCTACGAGCAGTACTTC	CASSENRGYEQYF
TRBV15	-	15	-	TRBJ2-2	TGTGCCACCAGCAGGGCCGGGACGAACACCGGGGAGCTGTTTTTT	CATSRAGTNTGELFF
TRBV7-2	TRBD2	15	once	TRBJ2-7	TGTGCCAGCAGTTGGGGGGAGGGATCACCCTACGAGCAGTACTTC	CASSWGEGSPYEQYF
TRBV18	-	14	-	TRBJ1-5	TGTGCCAGCTCACCAGGGGCCGGCAATCAGCCCCAGCATTTT	CASSPGAGNQPQHF
TRBV11-2	TRBD2	16	-	TRBJ2-1	TGTGCCAGCAGCTTAGTCGCGGGAGGGCTCTTGTATGAGCAGTTCTTC	CASSLVAGGLLYEQFF
TRBV12-3/TRBV12-4	TRBD1	13	-	TRBJ1-1	TGTGCCAGCAGTTTAAGAGGGGGCGCTGAAGCTTTCTTT	CASSLRGGAEAFF
TRBV25-1	-	14	-	TRBJ2-7	TGTGCCAGCAGTGAAAGATCTGGCCCCCACGAGCAGTACTTC	CASSERSGPHEQYF
TRBV4-1	TRBD1	18	-	TRBJ1-6	TGCGCCAGCAGCCGGACCCGGGACAGGAGCTCCTATAATTCACCCCTCCACTTT	CASSRTRDRSSYNSPLHF
TRBV5-8	-	14	-	TRBJ1-1	TGTGCCAGCAAAAAGTCAGGCGCCCACACTGAAGCTTTCTTT	CASKKSGAHTEAFF
TRBV2	TRBD2	13	-	TRBJ2-1	TGTGCCAGCAGCCAGCGGGAGTCCAATGAGCAGTTCTTC	CASSQRESNEQFF
TRBV28	TRBD1	14	once	TRBJ2-3	TGTGCCAGCAGTTTGGGACAGGGAACAGATACGCAGTATTTT	CASSLGQGTDTQYF
TRBV2	TRBD1	16	once	TRBJ1-5	TGTGCCAGCAGAGCCGGGACAGGGACGGGTAATCAGCCCCAGCATTTT	CASRAGTGTGNQPQHF
TRBV5-6	-	14	-	TRBJ1-5	TGTGCCAGCAGCTTGGGGGACAACAATCAGCCCCAGCATTTT	CASSLGDNNQPQHF
TRBV4-1	TRBD1	14	-	TRBJ1-6	TGCGCCAGCAGCCAGGACAGGGTCCGTTCACCCCTCCACTTT	CASSQDRVRSPLHF
TRBV6-5	TRBD1	12	-	TRBJ2-1	TGTGCCAGCAAGAGACAGGGCCATGAGCAGTTCTTC	CASKRQGHEQFF
TRBV19	TRBD1	16	-	TRBJ1-5	TGTGCCAGTAGTATAATGCGGGCAGGGGGACATCAGCCCCAGCATTTT	CASSIMRAGGHQPQHF
TRBV28	-	13	-	TRBJ1-2	TGTGCCAGCCGCCTACCGGTTAACTATGGCTACACCTTC	CASRLPVNYGYTF
TRBV19	-	16	-	TRBJ2-6	TGTGCCAGCATGCAGACAGGATTCTCTGGGGCCAACGTCCTGACTTTC	CASMQTGFSGANVLTF
TRBV11-2	-	14	-	TRBJ2-3	TGTGCCAGCAGCTCGAAAAGAGGGAGAGATACGCAGTATTTT	CASSSKRGRDTQYF
TRBV30	TRBD1	15	-	TRBJ2-2	TGTGCCTGGGACAGGGGGACACTAGACACCGGGGAGCTGTTTTTT	CAWDRGTLDTGELFF